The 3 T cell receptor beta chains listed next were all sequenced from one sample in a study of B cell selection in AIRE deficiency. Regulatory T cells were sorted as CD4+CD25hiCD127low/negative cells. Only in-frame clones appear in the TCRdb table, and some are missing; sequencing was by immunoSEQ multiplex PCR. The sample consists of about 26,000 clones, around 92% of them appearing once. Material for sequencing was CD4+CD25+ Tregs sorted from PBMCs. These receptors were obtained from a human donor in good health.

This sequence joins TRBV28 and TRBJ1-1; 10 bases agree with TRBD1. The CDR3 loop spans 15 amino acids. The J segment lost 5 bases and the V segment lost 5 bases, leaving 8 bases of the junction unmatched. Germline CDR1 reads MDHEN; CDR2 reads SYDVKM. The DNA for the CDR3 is TGTGCCAGCAGTCCGTGGACAGGGGGTCGGACTGAAGCTTTCTTT. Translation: CASSPWTGGRTEAFF.

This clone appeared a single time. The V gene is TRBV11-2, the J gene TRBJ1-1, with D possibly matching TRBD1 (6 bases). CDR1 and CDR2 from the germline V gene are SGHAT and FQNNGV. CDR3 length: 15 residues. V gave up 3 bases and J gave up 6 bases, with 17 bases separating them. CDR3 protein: CASSLNLGGSAEAFF. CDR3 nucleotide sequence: TGTGCCAGCAGCTTGAATTTGGGGGGCAGCGCTGAAGCTTTCTTT.

The CDR3 loop is CSVRRQETQYF. DNA for the CDR3: TGCAGCGTCCGGAGGCAAGAGACCCAGTACTTC. The V call is TRBV29-1, the J call TRBJ2-5; D might be TRBD2 (5 bases). Germline CDR1 is SQVTM and CDR2 is ANQGSEA. The V end was cut by 6 bases, the J end by 2 bases, with 7 bases between. The CDR3 has 11 residues.